One and the same sample provided the 7 T cell receptor beta chains below, sequenced in a study of blood T cell repertoires in COVID-19. Sequenced by immunoSEQ multiplex PCR; TCRdb stores in-frame clones only, minus some. This sample carries 200,000 to 250,000 clones, about 83% of them seen once, and the ten largest clones take 6% to 9.5%. Input material: peripheral blood. The receptors here all came from a woman between 45 and 65 years old with acute or convalescent COVID-19.

The gene calls are TRBV6-2 or TRBV6-3 and TRBJ1-1, with a possible D match to TRBD1 (5 bases). Germline V gene lookup returns CDR1 MNHEY and CDR2 SVGEGT. V was shortened by 6 bases and J by 7 bases, with 18 bases between the two germline ends. The CDR3 sequence is 14 residues long. CDR3 amino acids: CASSKPRGRGEAFF. The CDR3, as DNA: TGTGCCAGCAGCAAACCGCGGGGGAGGGGTGAAGCTTTCTTT.

The chain carries TRBV6-2 or TRBV6-3 and TRBJ2-3, with 9 bases lining up with TRBD1. Germline V lookup: CDR1 MNHEY, CDR2 SVGEGT. Trimming cost V 2 bases and J 12 bases; bases outside gene matches: 3. The CDR3 runs to 12 residues. In DNA, the CDR3 is TGTGCCAGCAGTTACGGACAGGGGTCCCAGTATTTT. It is translated as CASSYGQGSQYF.

This chain uses TRBV7-9 with TRBJ1-2; 8 bases fit TRBD1. The CDR3 length is 17 residues. J lost 3 bases, V lost 8 bases, and 17 bases had no gene match. Looked up from germline, CDR1 is SEHNR and CDR2 is FQNEAQ (reference sequence). CDR3 region: CASFGPEDRDNHYGYTF. The CDR3 DNA sequence: TGTGCCAGCTTCGGGCCGGAGGACAGGGACAACCACTATGGCTACACCTTC.

The V gene is TRBV7-9, the J gene TRBJ2-5, with 8 positions matching TRBD1. Germline V lookup: CDR1 SEHNR, CDR2 FQNEAQ (reference sequence). V shed 4 bases, J shed 4 bases, and the junction held 5 bases outside the gene matches. This CDR3 comprises 14 residues. The CDR3 spells CASSSRGLGETQYF. DNA for the CDR3: TGTGCCAGCAGCTCCAGGGGGCTCGGAGAGACCCAGTACTTC. Complete variable domain (other parts from reference TRBV7-9 and TRBJ2-5): DTGVSQNPRHKITKRGQNVTFRCDPISEHNRLYWYRQTLGQGPEFLTYFQNEAQLEKSRLLSDRFSAERPKGSFSTLEIQRTEQGDSAMYLCASSSRGLGETQYFGPGTRLLVL.

The chain uses TRBV3-1 (or the pseudogene TRBV3-2) and TRBJ2-2; D perhaps matches TRBD2 (6 bases). From germline, CDR1 is LGHDT and CDR2 YNNKEL (reference sequence). The V and J ends lost 0 bases and 1 base respectively, with 6 bases between them. The CDR3 runs 15 residues. The CDR3 here is CASSQEGLNTGELFF. Written as DNA, the CDR3 is TGTGCCAGCAGCCAAGAGGGACTGAACACCGGGGAGCTGTTTTTT.

This chain uses TRBV7-9 with TRBJ2-3; 10 bases match TRBD2. This CDR3 has 15 residues. The ends lost 5 bases at V and 2 bases at J; junction bases unmatched: 4. Germline V CDR1 and CDR2: SEHNR, FQNEAQ (reference sequence). CDR3 loop: CASSQGLAVTDTQYF. Written as DNA, the CDR3 is TGTGCCAGCAGCCAAGGACTAGCGGTCACAGATACGCAGTATTTT.

The chain uses TRBV19 and TRBJ1-2; D remains ambiguous. V lost 4 bases, J lost 6 bases, and 12 bases lay in between. CDR3 length: 13 amino acids. Germline CDR1 LNHDA, CDR2 SQIVND (reference sequence). This chain's CDR3 is CASSNRQQHGYTF. CDR3 in DNA: TGTGCCAGTAGTAACCGACAACAGCATGGCTACACCTTC.